This TCR beta chain was retrieved from a study of cytomegalovirus exposure and HLA in healthy donors. Across the whole study: Unique TCRs from HLA-typed donors, around 79 million of them, were held in an early data release.

V shed 4 bases and J 6 bases; nucleotides not matched to a gene: 9. Germline V gene lookup returns CDR1 SGHKS and CDR2 YYEKEE (reference sequence). The CDR3 is made up of 16 amino acids. The primer mix had 60 Vbeta and 13 Jbeta primers. Sequencing used immunoSEQ multiplex PCR; TCRdb keeps in-frame clones, though not all of them. This table has under 200,000 clones, about 70% appearing once. Turning to this clone: Its antigen is not identified.

Each donor was nominally healthy when sampled (though unrecorded immune exposures were likely). General study findings and limits: Later on, an analysis found that several of the most significant clusters appeared to be linked to common viral pathogens, which included parvovirus B19. A later analysis found most CMV-associated TCR beta chains apparently HLA-restricted.

The sequencing input was PBMCs. The sequence came from a woman between 25 and 40 years old in good health and CMV-seronegative. The chain recombines TRBV5-5 with TRBJ1-5; 11 bases are shared with TRBD1. CDR3 sequence (DNA): TGTGCCAGCAGCCCGACATGGGACAGGGGGTTTCAGCCCCAGCATTTT. It specifies CASSPTWDRGFQPQHF. Filled out from reference TRBV5-5 and TRBJ1-5, the complete variable domain reads DAGVTQSPTHLIKTRGQQVTLRCSPISGHKSVSWYQQVLGQGPQFIFQYYEKEERGRGNFPDRFSARQFPNYSSELNVNALLLGDSALYLCASSPTWDRGFQPQHFGDGTRLSIL.